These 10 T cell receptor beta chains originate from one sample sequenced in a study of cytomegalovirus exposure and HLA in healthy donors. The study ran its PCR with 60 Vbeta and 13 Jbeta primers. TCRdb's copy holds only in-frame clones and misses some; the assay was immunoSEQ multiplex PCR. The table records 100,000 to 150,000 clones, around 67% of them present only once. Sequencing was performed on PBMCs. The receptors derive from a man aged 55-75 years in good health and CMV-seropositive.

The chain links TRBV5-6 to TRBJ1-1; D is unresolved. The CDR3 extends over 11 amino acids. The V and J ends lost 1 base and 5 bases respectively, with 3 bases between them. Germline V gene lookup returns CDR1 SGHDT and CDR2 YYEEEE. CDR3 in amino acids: CASSLTTEAFF. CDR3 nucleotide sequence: TGTGCCAGCAGCTTGACTACTGAAGCTTTCTTT.

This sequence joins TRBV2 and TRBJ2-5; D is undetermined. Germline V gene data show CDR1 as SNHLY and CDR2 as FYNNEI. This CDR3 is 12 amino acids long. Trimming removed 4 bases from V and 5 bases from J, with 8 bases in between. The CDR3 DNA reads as TGTGCCAGCAGTGGAGAGAAGGAGACCCAGTACTTC. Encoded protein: CASSGEKETQYF.

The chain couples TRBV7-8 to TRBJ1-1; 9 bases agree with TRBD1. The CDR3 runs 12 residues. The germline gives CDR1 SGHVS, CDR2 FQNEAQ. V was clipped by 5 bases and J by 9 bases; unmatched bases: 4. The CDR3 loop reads CASSHDRGKAFF. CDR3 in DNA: TGTGCCAGCAGCCACGACAGGGGGAAAGCTTTCTTT.

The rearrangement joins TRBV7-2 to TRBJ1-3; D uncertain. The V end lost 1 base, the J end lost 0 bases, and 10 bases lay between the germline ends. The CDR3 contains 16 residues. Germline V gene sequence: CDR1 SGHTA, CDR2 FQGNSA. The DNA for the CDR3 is TGTGCCAGCAGCTTAGGCGTCCCAAGCTCTGGAAACACCATATATTTT. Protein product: CASSLGVPSSGNTIYF.

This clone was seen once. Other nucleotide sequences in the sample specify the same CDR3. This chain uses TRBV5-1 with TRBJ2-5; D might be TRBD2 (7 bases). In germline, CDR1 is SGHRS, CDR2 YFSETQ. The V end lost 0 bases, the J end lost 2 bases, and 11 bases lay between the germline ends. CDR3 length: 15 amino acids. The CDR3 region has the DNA TGCGCCAGCAGCTTGGCCGGGGGGCCACAAGAGACCCAGTACTTC. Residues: CASSLAGGPQETQYF.

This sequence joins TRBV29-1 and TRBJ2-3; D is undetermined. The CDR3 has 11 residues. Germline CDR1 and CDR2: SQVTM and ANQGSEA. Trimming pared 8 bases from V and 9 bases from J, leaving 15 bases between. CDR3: CSPTLAGTQYF. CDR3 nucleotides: TGCAGCCCCACCCTGGCCGGGACGCAGTATTTT.

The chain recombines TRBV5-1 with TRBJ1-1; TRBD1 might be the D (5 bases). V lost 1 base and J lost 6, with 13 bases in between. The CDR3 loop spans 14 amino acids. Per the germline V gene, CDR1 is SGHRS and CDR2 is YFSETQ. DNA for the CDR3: TGCGCCAGCAGCTTGAGCAGGGATGTCCCTGAAGCTTTCTTT. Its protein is CASSLSRDVPEAFF. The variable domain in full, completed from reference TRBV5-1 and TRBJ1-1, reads KAGVTQTPRYLIKTRGQQVTLSCSPISGHRSVSWYQQTPGQGLQFLFEYFSETQRNKGNFPGRFSGRQFSNSRSEMNVSTLELGDSALYLCASSLSRDVPEAFFGQGTRLTVV.

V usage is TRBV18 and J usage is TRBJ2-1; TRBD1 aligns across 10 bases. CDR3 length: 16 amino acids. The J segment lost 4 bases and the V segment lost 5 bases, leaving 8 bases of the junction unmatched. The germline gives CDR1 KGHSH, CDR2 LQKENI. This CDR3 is CASSSQPGQGYNEQFF. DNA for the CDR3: TGTGCCAGCTCATCACAACCGGGACAGGGGTACAATGAGCAGTTCTTC.

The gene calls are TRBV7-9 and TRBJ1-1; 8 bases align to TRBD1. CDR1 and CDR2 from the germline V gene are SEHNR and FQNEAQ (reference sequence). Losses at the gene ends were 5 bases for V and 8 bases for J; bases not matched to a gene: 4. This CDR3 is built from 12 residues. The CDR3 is CASSIRTGEAFF. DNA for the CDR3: TGTGCCAGCAGCATTAGGACAGGGGAAGCTTTCTTT.

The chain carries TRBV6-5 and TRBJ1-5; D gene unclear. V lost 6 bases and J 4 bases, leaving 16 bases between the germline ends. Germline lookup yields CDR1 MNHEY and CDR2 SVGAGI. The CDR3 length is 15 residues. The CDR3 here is CASSDSLTENQPQHF. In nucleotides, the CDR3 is TGTGCCAGCAGCGATTCCCTCACAGAGAATCAGCCCCAGCATTTT.